Presented here are 8 T cell receptor beta chains from one specimen sequenced in a study of T-cell reconstitution after alpha-beta-depleted transplantation in children. Unique molecular identifiers tagged the TCRbeta library. Using its own MiXCR run on the PCR reads, TCRdb lists one record per CDR3 protein. This sample yields about 510,000 distinct CDR3 sequences, of which 10% to 12% are seen a single time; 13% to 15% belongs to the top ten. The sequenced sample was PBMCs, mostly from graft donor cells, obtained 180 days after TCRalphabeta/CD19-depleted stem cell transplant. These receptors were taken from a female patient between 2 and 15 years old who had a stem cell transplant for aplastic anemia, so the T cells may come from the graft donor.

The table lists this clonotype with a few counts. The V call is TRBV7-9, the J call TRBJ1-3, with D possibly TRBD1 on 6 matching bases. This CDR3 contains 15 residues. V was trimmed by 5 bases and J by 2 bases, leaving 13 bases between them. Germline V CDR1 and CDR2: SEHNR, FQNEAQ (reference sequence). CDR3 sequence reads: CASSTRDTAGNTIYF. CDR3 in DNA: TGTGCCAGCAGCACCCGGGACACTGCTGGAAACACCATATATTTT.

This clonotype came up a few times. The gene calls are TRBV25-1 and TRBJ2-1; D remains ambiguous. V shed 2 bases and J shed 6 bases, with 14 bases lying between them. The CDR3 contains 15 residues. Germline V gene sequence: CDR1 MGHDK, CDR2 SYGVNS. The CDR3 spells CASSELSGVFNEQFF. The CDR3, as DNA: TGTGCCAGCAGTGAACTTTCTGGGGTTTTCAATGAGCAGTTCTTC.

This clonotype was observed a handful of times. V usage is TRBV12-5 and J usage is TRBJ2-3; 9 bases match TRBD1. CDR1 and CDR2 from the germline V gene are LGHNT and FRNRAP. The CDR3 sequence is 18 residues long. Germline trimming cut 0 bases from V and 0 bases from J; bases unmatched to any gene: 7. CDR3 region: CASGLVRTGTGSTDTQYF. The CDR3 nucleotides are TGTGCTAGTGGTTTGGTACGGACCGGGACAGGGAGCACAGATACGCAGTATTTT.

The chain carries TRBV28 and TRBJ2-7; 9 nucleotides line up with TRBD2. CDR3 size: 16 residues. V lost 9 bases and J lost 4; bases outside the gene matches: 16. The germline CDR1 and CDR2 sequences are MDHEN and SYDVKM. This CDR3 is CASTPGGAGGGYEQYF. The CDR3 DNA is TGTGCCAGTACCCCGGGGGGAGCGGGAGGCGGGTACGAGCAGTACTTC.

This clonotype has just a few counts. CDR3 sequence (DNA): TGTGCCAGCAGCCCGGATTTAGGCTGGCGGTACTCACCCCTCCACTTT. Amino acid sequence: CASSPDLGWRYSPLHF. The V and J genes are TRBV7-9 and TRBJ1-6; D unresolved. The germline V gene has CDR1 SEHNR and CDR2 FQNEAQ (reference sequence). V was trimmed by 5 bases and J by 10 bases, leaving 21 bases between them. The CDR3 runs to 16 residues.

This clonotype was observed at least ten times. V usage is TRBV15 and J usage is TRBJ2-7; the D call may be TRBD1 or TRBD2 (5 bases each). V was cut by 0 bases and J by 3 bases, with 9 bases left in between. Per the germline V gene, CDR1 is LNHNV and CDR2 is YYDKDF (reference sequence). The CDR3 length is 14 residues. The CDR3 spells CATSREGRSYEQYF. Here the CDR3 DNA reads TGTGCCACCAGCAGAGAGGGACGTAGCTACGAGCAGTACTTC.

This clonotype has only a few counts. V and J are TRBV15 and TRBJ2-7; TRBD2 agrees at 8 bases. This CDR3 is built from 15 residues. Germline lookup yields CDR1 LNHNV and CDR2 YYDKDF (reference sequence). Trimming cost V 1 base and J 2 bases; bases outside gene matches: 4. CDR3 region: CATSRGAGGPYEQYF. DNA for the CDR3: TGTGCCACCAGCAGAGGGGCGGGAGGTCCCTACGAGCAGTACTTC.

This clonotype was detected only a few times. J is TRBJ2-7 and V is TRBV5-5; 12 bases agree with TRBD1. This CDR3 is 17 amino acids long. The trim removed 1 base at V and 6 bases at J, leaving 11 bases unmatched. Germline CDR1 reads SGHKS; CDR2 reads YYEKEE (reference sequence). The CDR3 sequence: CASSLLVGTGGSAEQYV. The CDR3 DNA sequence: TGTGCCAGCAGCTTGTTGGTGGGGACAGGGGGCTCAGCCGAGCAGTACGTC.